This T cell receptor (beta chain) came from a study of blood T cell repertoires in COVID-19. Study overall: Samples representing acute and convalescent COVID-19 were sourced from the United States, Italy and Spain. T cells, B-cell-depleted T cells, or PBMCs supplied cDNA or gDNA.

How the authors handled the data: Amplifying reference gene primers gave estimates of nucleated cell counts. Assay used: immunoSEQ multiplex PCR; TCRdb lists only in-frame clones, some missing. The V and J calls and the clone size are those of that table, but D and trimming were determined from the DNA. Among 65,000 to 90,000 clones, approximately 92% were seen once, and the ten largest hold roughly 7.2%. This clone was detected once. The CDR3 consists of 16 residues. V was trimmed by 2 bases and J by 2 bases, leaving 12 bases between them. Germline V lookup: CDR1 MNHEY, CDR2 SVGEGT. The receptor comes from a human donor in a cohort sampled during active COVID-19. Specimen: peripheral blood. This rearrangement joins TRBV6-2 or TRBV6-3 to TRBJ2-2; maybe TRBD1 (6 bases). Here the CDR3 reads CASSYVWGPNTGELFF. DNA of the CDR3: TGTGCCAGCAGTTACGTGTGGGGGCCAAACACCGGGGAGCTGTTTTTT.